One sample yielded the 30 T cell receptor beta chains listed below, sequenced in a study of response to subunit inactivated influenza vaccine. In TCRdb, the RT-PCR reads were re-called with MiXCR into one record per CDR3 protein. The repertoire holds approximately 530,000 distinct CDR3 sequences, with 7.6% as singletons. The starting material was PBMCs from blood, obtained about 23 months after vaccination. These receptors originate from a man aged 50 to 75 who received an inactivated influenza vaccine.

The rearrangement joins TRBV3-1 to TRBJ2-3; 12 nucleotides match TRBD2. The CDR3 is 17 residues long. V shed 2 bases, J shed 3 bases, and the junction held 6 bases outside the gene matches. Germline V gene data show CDR1 as LGHDT and CDR2 as YNNKEL (reference sequence). CDR3 protein: CASSQLWTSGVTDTQYF. As DNA, the CDR3 is TGTGCCAGCAGCCAACTCTGGACTAGCGGGGTAACAGATACGCAGTATTTT.

The CDR3 region has the DNA TGTGCCAGCAGCCACCGACAGGGAGCCAAAAACATTCAGTACTTC. The encoded protein is CASSHRQGAKNIQYF. The chain is built from TRBV7-9 and TRBJ2-4, with 7 nucleotides matching TRBD1. The CDR3 runs to 15 residues. V was clipped by 5 bases and J by 0 bases; unmatched bases: 4. Germline V CDR1 and CDR2: SEHNR, FQNEAQ (reference sequence).

V is TRBV7-9 and J is TRBJ2-3; tentatively, D is TRBD1 (5 bases). The CDR3 runs to 16 residues. Germline lookup yields CDR1 SEHNR and CDR2 FQNEAQ (reference sequence). Between the trimmed V and J ends, which lost 3 bases and 4 bases, there was a span of 17 bases. The CDR3 sequence is CASSFPEPGMADTQYF. In DNA, the CDR3 is TGTGCCAGCAGCTTTCCCGAACCAGGGATGGCAGATACGCAGTATTTT.

The V call is TRBV12-3 or TRBV12-4, the J call TRBJ2-3; D might be TRBD1 (5 bases). The V and J ends lost 6 bases and 11 bases respectively, with 15 bases between them. The CDR3 has 12 residues. This chain's CDR3 is CASSDPPQGQYF. The CDR3, as DNA: TGTGCCAGCAGCGACCCTCCGCAGGGGCAGTATTTT.

This clonotype has a count of ten or more. The chain couples TRBV28 to TRBJ2-3; D possibly corresponds to TRBD2 (7 bases). This CDR3 comprises 14 residues. With 5 bases removed from V and 8 bases from J, the gap between germline ends came to 17 bases. The germline CDR1 and CDR2 sequences are MDHEN and SYDVKM. CDR3 bases: TGTGCCAGCAGTCAAGGGGGGGCGCAGGCTACGCAGTATTTT. Translation: CASSQGGAQATQYF.

Concerning this clonotype itself: With a much larger clone just one base away, this may be a read error. This chain uses TRBV5-4 with TRBJ2-3; unclear D gene. V dropped 4 bases and J dropped 0 bases, with 9 bases sitting between them. CDR1 and CDR2 (germline): SGHNT, YYREEE (reference sequence). The length of the CDR3 is 14 residues. DNA of the CDR3: TGTGCCAGCAGCCCCACTCGGAGCACAGATACGCAGTATTTT. Its translation is CASSPTRSTDTQYF.

This clonotype was seen repeatedly, ten times or more. This sequence joins TRBV28 and TRBJ2-6; D is unclear. The CDR3 totals 14 residues. Trimming took off 5 bases at V and 1 base at J, with 6 bases between the two ends. CDR1 MDHEN and CDR2 SYDVKM come from the germline V gene. The CDR3 sequence is CASSGDSGANVLTF. Here the CDR3 DNA reads TGTGCCAGCAGTGGGGATTCTGGGGCCAACGTCCTGACTTTC.

This clonotype was seen a few times. V is TRBV5-1 and J is TRBJ2-1, with 11 bases matching TRBD2. The CDR3 extends over 15 amino acids. The germline V gene encodes CDR1 SGHRS and CDR2 YFSETQ. The V segment lost 3 bases and the J segment 6 bases; nucleotides outside the gene matches: 5. CDR3 DNA: TGCGCCAGCAGCTCCTCAACTAGCGGGGGCAATGAGCAGTTCTTC. This translates into CASSSSTSGGNEQFF.

This clonotype turned up a few times. The junction does not match germline at one end; this may be a read error. The chain joins TRBV4-2 to TRBJ2-7; 10 bases are a match to TRBD1. The CDR3 extends over 15 amino acids. Germline CDR1 is LGHNA and CDR2 is YNFKEQ. The CDR3 sequence: CASRQDSTGGLEQYF. As DNA, the CDR3 is TGTGCCAGCAGGCAAGATTCGACAGGGGGCCTCGAGCAGTACTTC.

This clonotype was seen a few times. V and J are TRBV27 and TRBJ1-6; tentatively, D is TRBD1 (5 bases). CDR1 and CDR2 (germline): MNHEY, SMNVEV (reference sequence). V lost 5 bases and J 7 bases, leaving 21 bases between the germline ends. The CDR3 consists of 17 residues. CDR3 in DNA: TGTGCCAGCAGTCCCATCCCCCCGACAGCTCGGAATTCACCCCTCCACTTT. Protein product: CASSPIPPTARNSPLHF.

V is TRBV10-3 and J is TRBJ1-1, with D perhaps TRBD1 (6 bases). V was clipped by 7 bases and J by 4 bases, with 13 bases between them. This CDR3 is 13 amino acids long. CDR1 is ENHRY and CDR2 is SYGVKD in the germline V gene. In nucleotides, the CDR3 is TGTGCCATCACCCAGGACAGTCCCACTGAAGCTTTCTTT. Its protein is CAITQDSPTEAFF.

The sample holds many counts of this clonotype. The chain couples TRBV7-9 to TRBJ2-3; D uncertain. The V and J ends lost 4 bases and 1 base respectively, with 15 bases between them. Per germline, CDR1 SEHNR and CDR2 FQNEAQ (reference sequence). The CDR3 is 16 residues long. This chain's CDR3 is CASSSRIDLGTDTQYF. CDR3 bases: TGTGCCAGCAGCTCCCGGATCGATCTGGGCACAGATACGCAGTATTTT.

The genes are TRBV11-2 and TRBJ2-1; 11 nucleotides agree with TRBD2. CDR1 and CDR2 from the germline V gene are SGHAT and FQNNGV. V shed 5 bases and J 6 bases; nucleotides not matched to a gene: 6. The CDR3 is 15 amino acids. The CDR3 loop is CASSLTSGMINEQFF. The CDR3 coding sequence is TGTGCCAGCAGCCTGACTAGCGGGATGATCAATGAGCAGTTCTTC. The whole variable domain, remainder taken from reference TRBV11-2 and TRBJ2-1, is EAGVAQSPRYKIIEKRQSVAFWCNPISGHATLYWYQQILGQGPKLLIQFQNNGVVDDSQLPKDRFSAERLKGVDSTLKIQPAKLEDSAVYLCASSLTSGMINEQFFGPGTRLTVL.

This clonotype was detected many times. The V gene is TRBV4-3, the J gene TRBJ2-6; no reliable D call. Germline V lookup: CDR1 LGHNA, CDR2 YSLEER. CDR3 size: 16 residues. V was trimmed by 0 bases and J by 1 base, leaving 7 bases between them. CDR3 coding DNA: TGCGCCAGCAGCCAAGATCTAGGTTCTGGGGCCAACGTCCTGACTTTC. Protein sequence: CASSQDLGSGANVLTF.

The sample holds many counts of this clonotype. The rearrangement joins TRBV6-2 or TRBV6-3 to TRBJ2-7, with 8 bases identical to TRBD1. This CDR3 is 14 amino acids long. The trim removed 5 bases at V and 5 bases at J, leaving 8 bases unmatched. Looked up from germline, CDR1 is MNHEY and CDR2 is SVGEGT. CDR3 coding DNA: TGTGCCAGCAGTCCTTGGACAGGGTCGGACGAGCAGTACTTC. Translated: CASSPWTGSDEQYF.

This clonotype was found a few times. This chain joins TRBV5-5 and TRBJ1-3; TRBD1 matches 8 bases. The CDR3 is 18 amino acids. The V and J ends lost 0 bases and 0 bases, in that order; junction bases with no gene match: 8. Germline assignment: CDR1 SGHKS and CDR2 YYEKEE (reference sequence). The CDR3 DNA follows: TGTGCCAGCAGCTTGGTACAGGGGGAGATGACCTCTGGAAACACCATATATTTT. It translates to CASSLVQGEMTSGNTIYF.

This CDR3 reads CASTPLPGNTEAFF. CDR3 DNA: TGTGCCAGCACCCCCCTCCCCGGGAACACTGAAGCTTTCTTT. This chain links TRBV7-8 with TRBJ1-1, with unresolved D. V was trimmed by 7 bases and J by 1 base, leaving 13 bases between them. Germline assignment: CDR1 SGHVS and CDR2 FQNEAQ. The CDR3 totals 14 residues. Drawing the rest from reference TRBV7-8 and TRBJ1-1, the complete variable domain is GAGVSQSPRYKVAKRGQDVALRCDPISGHVSLFWYQQALGQGPEFLTYFQNEAQLDKSGLPSDRFFAERPEGSVSTLKIQRTQQEDSAVYLCASTPLPGNTEAFFGQGTRLTVV.

V is TRBV11-2 and J is TRBJ2-7; tentative D call: TRBD2 (5 bases). The CDR3 totals 15 residues. The germline CDR1 and CDR2 sequences are SGHAT and FQNNGV. Trimming took off 0 bases at V and 4 bases at J, with 13 bases between the two ends. The CDR3 bases are TGTGCCAGCAGCTTAGACGTAGCGCAGTCGTACGAGCAGTACTTC. Protein product: CASSLDVAQSYEQYF.

This chain joins TRBV9 and TRBJ1-1, with 7 bases that match TRBD1. CDR3 size: 15 residues. CDR1 is SGDLS and CDR2 is YYNGEE in the germline V gene. V dropped 2 bases and J dropped 0; count of bases not matched to a gene: 4. This chain's CDR3 is CASSVTGHMNTEAFF. The DNA for the CDR3 is TGTGCCAGCAGCGTGACAGGGCATATGAACACTGAAGCTTTCTTT.

This clonotype has more than one count but fewer than ten. The chain has TRBV20-1 and TRBJ2-5; 7 bases agree with TRBD1. From germline, CDR1 is DFQATT and CDR2 SNEGSKA (reference sequence). The CDR3 totals 12 residues. The CDR3 region is CSAPGGGETQYF. Here the CDR3 DNA reads TGCAGCGCGCCAGGGGGTGGAGAGACCCAGTACTTC.

This clonotype was detected a few times. This chain connects TRBV20-1 to TRBJ2-5; 11 bases are shared with TRBD1. V lost 3 bases, J lost 0 bases, and 6 bases stayed unmatched. Germline V gene sequence: CDR1 DFQATT, CDR2 SNEGSKA (reference sequence). The CDR3 sequence is 16 residues long. In nucleotides, the CDR3 is TGCAGTGCTAGTCTCAGGACAGGGGGCAACCAAGAGACCCAGTACTTC. This sequence encodes CSASLRTGGNQETQYF.

This clonotype was seen a handful of times. This rearrangement joins TRBV20-1 to TRBJ1-2; TRBD1 might be the D (6 bases). Per the germline V gene, CDR1 is DFQATT and CDR2 is SNEGSKA (reference sequence). Deletions cut 0 bases from V and 2 bases from J, with 10 bases between. The CDR3 runs to 14 residues. The CDR3 sequence is CSARETGSNYGYTF. For the CDR3, the DNA is TGCAGTGCTAGAGAAACAGGGTCCAACTATGGCTACACCTTC.

This clonotype was seen only a few times. The chain links TRBV5-5 to TRBJ2-3; D remains unclear. V lost 2 bases and J lost 2, with 9 bases in between. CDR3 length: 14 amino acids. Germline V gene sequence: CDR1 SGHKS, CDR2 YYEKEE (reference sequence). The CDR3 DNA follows: TGTGCCAGCAGCTTAAGCCAGAACACAGATACGCAGTATTTT. Translated: CASSLSQNTDTQYF.

V is TRBV28 and J is TRBJ2-7, with 8 bases that match TRBD2. Germline V CDR1 and CDR2: MDHEN, SYDVKM. CDR3 length: 15 amino acids. The V segment lost 4 bases and the J segment 6 bases; nucleotides outside the gene matches: 11. DNA for the CDR3: TGTGCCAGCAGTTCAATTAGCGGGACGAAGGGCGAGCAGTACTTC. This translates into CASSSISGTKGEQYF.

The chain recombines TRBV20-1 with TRBJ2-5; TRBD1 is a possible D gene (6 bases). The CDR3 sequence is 14 residues long. Germline V gene data show CDR1 as DFQATT and CDR2 as SNEGSKA (reference sequence). The V gene lost 6 bases and the J gene lost 5 bases, with 19 bases spanning the gap. This CDR3 is CSAAWTAFGETQYF. The DNA for the CDR3 is TGCAGTGCCGCCTGGACAGCCTTTGGGGAGACCCAGTACTTC.

This clonotype was seen repeatedly, ten times or more. The V and J genes are TRBV27 and TRBJ1-4; TRBD1 aligns across 8 bases. V lost 6 bases, J lost 7 bases, and 7 bases stayed unmatched. The CDR3 spans 14 residues. Per the germline V gene, CDR1 is MNHEY and CDR2 is SMNVEV (reference sequence). The CDR3 protein is CASRGTGFGEKLFF. CDR3 bases: TGTGCCAGCAGGGGGACAGGTTTTGGTGAAAAACTGTTTTTT.

This clonotype has ten or more counts. This chain uses TRBV12-3 or TRBV12-4 with TRBJ2-1, with D possibly TRBD1 on 6 matching bases. Trimming pared 8 bases from V and 5 bases from J, leaving 16 bases between. CDR3 length: 14 residues. The CDR3 sequence: CASYKDSLDNEQFF. DNA for the CDR3: TGTGCCAGCTATAAGGACAGCCTTGACAATGAGCAGTTCTTC.

This clonotype was found a few times. This chain links TRBV9 with TRBJ1-6, with a possible D match to TRBD1 (5 bases). Per the germline V gene, CDR1 is SGDLS and CDR2 is YYNGEE. The V and J ends lost 4 bases and 9 bases respectively, with 17 bases between them. The CDR3 runs to 15 residues. The CDR3 region is CASSLEGTRSSPLHF. The DNA of the CDR3 is TGTGCCAGCAGCCTAGAGGGGACCAGGAGTTCACCCCTCCACTTT. The full variable domain, completed using reference TRBV9 and TRBJ1-6, is DSGVTQTPKHLITATGQRVTLRCSPRSGDLSVYWYQQSLDQGLQFLIQYYNGEERAKGNILERFSAQQFPDLHSELNLSSLELGDSALYFCASSLEGTRSSPLHFGNGTRLTVT.

This clonotype was picked up a small number of times. This chain uses TRBV10-3 with TRBJ2-7, with TRBD2 matching over 7 bases. The germline V gene encodes CDR1 ENHRY and CDR2 SYGVKD. The CDR3 covers 16 residues. Trimming took 0 bases from V and 3 from J; bases not matched to a gene: 8. CDR3 loop: CAISESKREAIYEQYF. In DNA form, the CDR3 reads TGTGCCATCAGTGAGTCAAAACGGGAGGCCATCTACGAGCAGTACTTC.

This rearrangement joins TRBV5-1 to TRBJ2-7; the match to TRBD2 covers 13 bases. Trimming removed 3 bases from V and 2 bases from J; junction bases left unmatched: 5. Germline CDR1 and CDR2: SGHRS and YFSETQ. The CDR3 totals 16 residues. The CDR3 spells CASSSGGLAGAYEQYF. CDR3 bases: TGCGCCAGCAGCTCGGGAGGACTAGCGGGAGCCTACGAGCAGTACTTC.